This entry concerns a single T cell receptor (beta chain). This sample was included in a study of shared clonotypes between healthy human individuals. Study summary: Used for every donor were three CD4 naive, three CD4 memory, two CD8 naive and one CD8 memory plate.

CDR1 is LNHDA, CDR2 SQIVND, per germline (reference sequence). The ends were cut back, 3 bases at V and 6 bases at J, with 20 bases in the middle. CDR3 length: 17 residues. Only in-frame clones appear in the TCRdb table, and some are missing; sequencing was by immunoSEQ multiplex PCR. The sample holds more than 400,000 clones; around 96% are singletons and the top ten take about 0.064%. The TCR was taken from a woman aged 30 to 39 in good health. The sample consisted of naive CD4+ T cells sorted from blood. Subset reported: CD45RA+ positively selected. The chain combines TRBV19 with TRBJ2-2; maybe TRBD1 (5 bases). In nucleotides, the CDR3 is TGTGCCAGTAGTATCAGGGCGGCATCCGATAACCCCGGGGAGCTGTTTTTT. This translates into CASSIRAASDNPGELFF. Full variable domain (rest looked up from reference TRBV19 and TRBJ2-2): DGGITQSPKYLFRKEGQNVTLSCEQNLNHDAMYWYRQDPGQGLRLIYYSQIVNDFQKGDIAEGYSVSREKKESFPLTVTSAQKNPTAFYLCASSIRAASDNPGELFFGEGSRLTVL.